A single TCR beta chain is shown here with its context. Its matching antigen is unknown. Germline DNA was also extracted, and blood RNA was taken from unsorted whole blood. None of the patients had received treatment, and all had chronic HBV infection. Reverse transcription of 500 ng total RNA with a constant-region primer produced TCR beta cDNA. Libraries for TCR beta were built through three nested multiplex PCR rounds, which together made up a slightly modified ARM-PCR procedure. TRBV1-TRBV30 forward primers paired with a C-beta reverse primer drove the first two PCR rounds, roughly 10 cycles each. One entry per CDR3 protein results from TCRdb running MiXCR on the multiplex PCR reads. The sample records more than 150,000 distinct CDR3 sequences, 50% to 75% being singletons. The sample comes from a study of tumor-infiltrating lymphocytes in primary liver carcinoma. About the research overall: Through surgical resection, the patients' primary liver carcinoma was treated. The study included patients who were men and women aged 30 to 69 years.

The V gene's germline CDR1 is LNHDA and CDR2 SQIVND (reference sequence). V lost 5 bases to trimming and J lost 1 base, with 8 bases between them. The CDR3 totals 13 residues. Study conclusions and caveats: Between tumor regions, pairs overlapped more than tumor-adjacent and tumor-blood pairs did.

The sample consisted of peripheral blood. The chain combines TRBV19 with TRBJ1-1, with D unresolved. The receptor comes from a man in his forties with primary liver carcinoma and hepatitis B virus infection. CDR3: CASSARQNTEAFF. Written as DNA, the CDR3 is TGTGCCAGTAGTGCCCGACAGAACACTGAAGCTTTCTTT.